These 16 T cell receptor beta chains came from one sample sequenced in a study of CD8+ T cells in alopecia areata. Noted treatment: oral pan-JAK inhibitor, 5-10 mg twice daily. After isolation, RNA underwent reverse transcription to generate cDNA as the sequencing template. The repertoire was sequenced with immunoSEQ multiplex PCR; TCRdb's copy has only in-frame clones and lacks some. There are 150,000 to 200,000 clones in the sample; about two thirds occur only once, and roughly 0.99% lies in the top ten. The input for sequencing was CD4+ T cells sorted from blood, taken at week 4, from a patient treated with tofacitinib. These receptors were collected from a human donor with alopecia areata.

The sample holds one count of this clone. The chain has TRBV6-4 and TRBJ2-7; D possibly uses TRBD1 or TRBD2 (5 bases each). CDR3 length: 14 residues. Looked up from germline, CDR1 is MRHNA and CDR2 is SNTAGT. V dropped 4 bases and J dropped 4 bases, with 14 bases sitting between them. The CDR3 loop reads CASSARDLRYEQYF. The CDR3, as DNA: TGTGCCAGCAGTGCACGGGACCTTCGGTACGAGCAGTACTTC.

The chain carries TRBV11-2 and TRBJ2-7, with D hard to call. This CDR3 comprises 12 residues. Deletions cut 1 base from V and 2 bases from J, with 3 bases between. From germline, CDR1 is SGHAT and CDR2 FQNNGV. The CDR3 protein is CASSLVPYEQYF. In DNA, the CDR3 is TGTGCCAGCAGCTTAGTGCCCTACGAGCAGTACTTC.

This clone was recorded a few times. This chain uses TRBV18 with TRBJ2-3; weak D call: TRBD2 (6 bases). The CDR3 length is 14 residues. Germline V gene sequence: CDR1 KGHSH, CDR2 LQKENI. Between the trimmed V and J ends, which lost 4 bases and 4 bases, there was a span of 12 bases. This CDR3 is CASSLSGSPDTQYF. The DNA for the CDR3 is TGTGCCAGCTCACTTAGCGGCAGCCCAGATACGCAGTATTTT.

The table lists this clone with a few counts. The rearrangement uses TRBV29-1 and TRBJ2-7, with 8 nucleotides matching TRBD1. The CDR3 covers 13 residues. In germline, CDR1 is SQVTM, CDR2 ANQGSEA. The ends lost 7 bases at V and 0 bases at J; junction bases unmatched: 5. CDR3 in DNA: TGCAGCGCTCGACAGGGGAGCTCCTACGAGCAGTACTTC. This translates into CSARQGSSYEQYF.

The CDR3 spells CASSPRGARSLETQYF. The CDR3, as DNA: TGTGCCAGCAGCCCTAGGGGGGCTCGATCTCTGGAGACCCAGTACTTC. The chain combines TRBV7-2 with TRBJ2-5, with D perhaps given as TRBD1 or TRBD2 (6 bases each). There are 16 residues in the CDR3. The V end lost 5 bases, the J end lost 5 bases, and 21 bases lay between the germline ends. Germline loops: CDR1 SGHTA, CDR2 FQGNSA.

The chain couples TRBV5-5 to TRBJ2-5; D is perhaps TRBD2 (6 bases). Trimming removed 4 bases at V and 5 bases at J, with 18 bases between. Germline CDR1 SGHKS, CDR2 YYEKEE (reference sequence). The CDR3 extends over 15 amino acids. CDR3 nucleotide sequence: TGTGCCAGCAGCGCCCGACTAGGACTTGGGGAGACCCAGTACTTC. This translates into CASSARLGLGETQYF. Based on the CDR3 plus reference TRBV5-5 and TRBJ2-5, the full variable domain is DAGVTQSPTHLIKTRGQQVTLRCSPISGHKSVSWYQQVLGQGPQFIFQYYEKEERGRGNFPDRFSARQFPNYSSELNVNALLLGDSALYLCASSARLGLGETQYFGPGTRLLVL.

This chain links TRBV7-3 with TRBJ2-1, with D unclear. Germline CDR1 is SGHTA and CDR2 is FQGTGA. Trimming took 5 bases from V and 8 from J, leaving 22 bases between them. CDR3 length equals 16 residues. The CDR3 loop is CASSPRLTLRVDEQFF. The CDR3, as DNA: TGTGCCAGCAGCCCCCGTTTGACTCTCCGTGTCGATGAGCAGTTCTTC.

CDR3 bases: TGTGCCAGCAGCATCCTGAGAAAAGAGACCCAGTACTTC. Translating it yields CASSILRKETQYF. This chain links TRBV7-8 with TRBJ2-5; D unclear. V was cut by 5 bases and J by 3 bases, with 10 bases left in between. Germline V CDR1 and CDR2: SGHVS, FQNEAQ. This CDR3 is 13 amino acids long. Together with reference TRBV7-8 and TRBJ2-5, the CDR3 gives the full variable domain: GAGVSQSPRYKVAKRGQDVALRCDPISGHVSLFWYQQALGQGPEFLTYFQNEAQLDKSGLPSDRFFAERPEGSVSTLKIQRTQQEDSAVYLCASSILRKETQYFGPGTRLLVL.

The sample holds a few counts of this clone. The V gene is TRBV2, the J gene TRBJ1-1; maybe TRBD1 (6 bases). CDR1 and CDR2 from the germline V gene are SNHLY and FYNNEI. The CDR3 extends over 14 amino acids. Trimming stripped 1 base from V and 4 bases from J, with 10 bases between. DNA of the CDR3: TGTGCCAGCAGTGAAGGCGGGGGCTTCACTGAAGCTTTCTTT. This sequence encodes CASSEGGGFTEAFF.

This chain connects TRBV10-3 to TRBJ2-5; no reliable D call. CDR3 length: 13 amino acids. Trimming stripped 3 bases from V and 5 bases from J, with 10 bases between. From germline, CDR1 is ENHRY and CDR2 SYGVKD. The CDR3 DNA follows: TGTGCCATCAGTGACGGGCCGCCGGAGACCCAGTACTTC. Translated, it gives CAISDGPPETQYF.

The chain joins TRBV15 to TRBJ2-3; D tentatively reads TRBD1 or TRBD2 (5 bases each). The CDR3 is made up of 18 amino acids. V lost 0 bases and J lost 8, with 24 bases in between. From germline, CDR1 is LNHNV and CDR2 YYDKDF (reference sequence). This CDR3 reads CATSRDTSEPGRIGTQYF. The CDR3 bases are TGTGCCACCAGCAGAGACACGAGCGAGCCGGGGCGCATAGGTACGCAGTATTTT.

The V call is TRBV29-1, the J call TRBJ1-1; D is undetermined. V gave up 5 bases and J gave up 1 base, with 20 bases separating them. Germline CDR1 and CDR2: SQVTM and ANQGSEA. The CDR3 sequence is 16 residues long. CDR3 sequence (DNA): TGCAGCGTTATCCGACTGTATGGGGTCGGGAACACTGAAGCTTTCTTT. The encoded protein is CSVIRLYGVGNTEAFF.

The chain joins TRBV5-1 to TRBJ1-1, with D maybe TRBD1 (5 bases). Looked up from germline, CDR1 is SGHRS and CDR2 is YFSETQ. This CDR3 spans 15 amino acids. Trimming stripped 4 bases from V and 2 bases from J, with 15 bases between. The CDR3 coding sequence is TGCGCCAGCAGCAACTTTGCCGGGGACAACACTGAAGCTTTCTTT. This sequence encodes CASSNFAGDNTEAFF.

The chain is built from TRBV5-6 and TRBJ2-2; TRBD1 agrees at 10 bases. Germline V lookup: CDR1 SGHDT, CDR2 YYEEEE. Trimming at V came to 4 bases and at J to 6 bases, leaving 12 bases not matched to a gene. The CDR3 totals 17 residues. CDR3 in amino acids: CASSRTGGTNPPGELFF. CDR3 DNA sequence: TGTGCCAGCAGCCGGACAGGGGGAACCAACCCCCCCGGGGAGCTGTTTTTT.

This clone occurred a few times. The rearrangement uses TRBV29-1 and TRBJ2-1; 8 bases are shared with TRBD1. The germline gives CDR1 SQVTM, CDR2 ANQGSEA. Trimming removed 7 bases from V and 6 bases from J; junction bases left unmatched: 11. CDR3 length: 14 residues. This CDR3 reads CSAPDRDKFNEQFF. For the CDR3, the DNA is TGCAGCGCTCCGGACAGGGATAAGTTCAATGAGCAGTTCTTC.

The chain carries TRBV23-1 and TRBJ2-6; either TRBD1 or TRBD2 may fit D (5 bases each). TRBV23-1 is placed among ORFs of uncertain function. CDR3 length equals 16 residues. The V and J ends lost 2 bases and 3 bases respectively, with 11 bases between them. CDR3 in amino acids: CASSQGTGFGANVLTF. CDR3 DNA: TGCGCCAGCAGTCAAGGGACGGGGTTTGGGGCCAACGTCCTGACTTTC.